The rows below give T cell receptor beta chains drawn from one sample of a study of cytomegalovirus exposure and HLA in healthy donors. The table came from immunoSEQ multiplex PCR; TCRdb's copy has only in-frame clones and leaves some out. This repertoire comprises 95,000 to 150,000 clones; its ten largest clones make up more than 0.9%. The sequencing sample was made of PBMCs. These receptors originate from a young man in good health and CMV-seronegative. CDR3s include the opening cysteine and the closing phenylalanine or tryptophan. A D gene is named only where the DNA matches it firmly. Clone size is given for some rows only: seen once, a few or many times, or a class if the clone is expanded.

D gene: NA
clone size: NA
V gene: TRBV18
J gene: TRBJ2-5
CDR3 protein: CASSPLPRLGRETQYF
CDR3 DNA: TGTGCCAGCTCACCACTCCCCAGGTTGGGTAGAGAGACCCAGTACTTC

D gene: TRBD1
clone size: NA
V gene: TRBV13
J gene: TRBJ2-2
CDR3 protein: CASSLEVGLVQGVAGELFF
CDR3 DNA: TGTGCCAGCAGCTTAGAAGTGGGTTTGGTGCAGGGGGTCGCCGGGGAGCTGTTTTTT

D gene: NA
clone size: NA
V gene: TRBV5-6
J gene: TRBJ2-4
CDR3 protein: CASSGRHRVERLAKNIQYF
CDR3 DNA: TGTGCCAGCAGCGGACGACACAGGGTAGAAAGACTAGCCAAAAACATTCAGTACTTC

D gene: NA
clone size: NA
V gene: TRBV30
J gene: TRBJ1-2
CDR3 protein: CAWTKGVYGYTF
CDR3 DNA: TGTGCCTGGACTAAGGGAGTCTATGGCTACACCTTC

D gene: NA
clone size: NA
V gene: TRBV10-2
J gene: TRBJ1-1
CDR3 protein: CASSVISGNTEAFF
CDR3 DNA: TGCGCCAGCAGTGTTATTTCAGGGAACACTGAAGCTTTCTTT

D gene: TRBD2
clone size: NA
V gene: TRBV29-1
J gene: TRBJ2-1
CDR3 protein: CSVAGRVHNEQFF
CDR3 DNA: TGCAGCGTTGCCGGGAGGGTCCACAATGAGCAGTTCTTC

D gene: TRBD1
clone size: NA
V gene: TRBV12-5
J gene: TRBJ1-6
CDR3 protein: CASVSTGEYSPLHF
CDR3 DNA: TGTGCTAGTGTTTCGACAGGGGAGTATTCACCCCTCCACTTT

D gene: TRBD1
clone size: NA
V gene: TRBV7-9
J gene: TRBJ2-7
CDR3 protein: CASSPSGTGTRYEQYF
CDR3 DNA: TGTGCCAGCAGTCCTTCTGGGACAGGCACGAGATACGAGCAGTACTTC

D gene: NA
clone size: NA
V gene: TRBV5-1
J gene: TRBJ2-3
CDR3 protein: CASSLEGDPSTDTQYF
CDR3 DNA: TGCGCCAGCAGCTTGGAGGGGGACCCTAGCACAGATACGCAGTATTTT

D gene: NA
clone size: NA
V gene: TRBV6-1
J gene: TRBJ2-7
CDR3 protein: CASRPDTDRDEQYF
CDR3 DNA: TGTGCCAGCAGACCCGACACGGATCGAGACGAGCAGTACTTC

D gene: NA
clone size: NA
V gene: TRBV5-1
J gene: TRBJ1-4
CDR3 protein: CASSPGAGANEKLFF
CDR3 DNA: TGCGCCAGCAGCCCGGGGGCGGGAGCTAATGAAAAACTGTTTTTT

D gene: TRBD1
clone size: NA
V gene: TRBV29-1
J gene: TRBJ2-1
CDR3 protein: CSVDNRQGAIFEQFF
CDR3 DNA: TGCAGCGTCGACAACCGACAGGGGGCGATTTTTGAGCAGTTCTTC

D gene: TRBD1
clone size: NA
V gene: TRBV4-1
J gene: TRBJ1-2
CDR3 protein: CASRQQAGGGGYTF
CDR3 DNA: TGCGCCAGCAGACAACAGGCAGGGGGCGGTGGCTACACCTTC

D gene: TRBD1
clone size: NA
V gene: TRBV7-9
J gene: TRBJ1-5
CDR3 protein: CASSSSGGNQPQHF
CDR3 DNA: TGTGCCAGCAGCTCTTCAGGGGGGAATCAGCCCCAGCATTTT

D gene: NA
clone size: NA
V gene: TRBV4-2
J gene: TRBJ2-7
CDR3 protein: CASSQDSVQGREQYF
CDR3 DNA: TGTGCCAGCAGCCAAGATTCCGTGCAGGGCAGGGAGCAGTACTTC

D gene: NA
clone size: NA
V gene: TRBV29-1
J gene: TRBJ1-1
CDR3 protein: CSTRGGSNTEAFF
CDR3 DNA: TGCAGCACGAGGGGGGGGTCGAACACTGAAGCTTTCTTT

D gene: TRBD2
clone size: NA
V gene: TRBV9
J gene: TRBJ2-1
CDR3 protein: CASSVRGSGRPNEQFF
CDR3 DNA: TGTGCCAGCAGCGTAAGAGGTAGCGGGAGACCAAATGAGCAGTTCTTC

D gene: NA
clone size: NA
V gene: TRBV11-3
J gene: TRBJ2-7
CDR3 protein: CASSSHSGVLGEQYF
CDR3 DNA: TGTGCCAGCAGCTCCCATTCGGGGGTCCTGGGGGAGCAGTACTTC

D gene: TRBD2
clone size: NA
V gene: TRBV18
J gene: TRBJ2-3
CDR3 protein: CASSPLDSGGDTQYF
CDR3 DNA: TGTGCCAGCTCACCCCTCGATAGCGGGGGAGATACGCAGTATTTT

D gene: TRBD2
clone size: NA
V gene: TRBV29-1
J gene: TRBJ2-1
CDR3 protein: CSEKLAGIYNEQFF
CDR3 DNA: TGCAGCGAAAAACTAGCGGGCATCTACAATGAGCAGTTCTTC

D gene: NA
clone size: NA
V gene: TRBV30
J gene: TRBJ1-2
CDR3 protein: CAWRDQTKVRWGHNYGYTF
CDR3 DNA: TGTGCCTGGAGAGACCAAACGAAAGTGCGATGGGGGCATAACTATGGCTACACCTTC

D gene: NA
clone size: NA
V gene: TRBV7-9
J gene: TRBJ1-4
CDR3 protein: CASSLYSGTNEKLFF
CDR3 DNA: TGTGCCAGCAGCTTATATTCAGGGACTAATGAAAAACTGTTTTTT

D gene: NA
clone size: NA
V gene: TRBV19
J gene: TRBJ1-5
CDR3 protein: CASSIMQANQPQHF
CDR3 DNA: TGTGCCAGTAGTATCATGCAGGCGAATCAGCCCCAGCATTTT

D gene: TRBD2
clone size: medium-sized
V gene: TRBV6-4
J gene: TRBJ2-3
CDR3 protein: CASSEAGDTDTQYF
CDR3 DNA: TGTGCCAGCAGTGAAGCGGGGGACACAGATACGCAGTATTTT

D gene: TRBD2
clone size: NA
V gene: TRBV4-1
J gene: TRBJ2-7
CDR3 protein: CASSQDPGLAYEQYF
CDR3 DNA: TGCGCCAGCAGCCAAGATCCGGGACTAGCCTACGAGCAGTACTTC

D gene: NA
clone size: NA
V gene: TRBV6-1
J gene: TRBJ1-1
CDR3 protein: CASSDPLREVNTEAFF
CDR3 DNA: TGTGCCAGCAGTGACCCCCTCCGGGAGGTGAACACTGAAGCTTTCTTT

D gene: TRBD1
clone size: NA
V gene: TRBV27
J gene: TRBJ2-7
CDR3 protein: CASSLTIQGALEQYF
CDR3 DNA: TGTGCCAGCAGTTTAACGATACAGGGGGCCCTCGAGCAGTACTTC

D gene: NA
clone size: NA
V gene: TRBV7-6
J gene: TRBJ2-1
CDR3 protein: CASSPLLRENEQFF
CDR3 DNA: TGTGCCAGCAGCCCACTGTTGCGCGAAAATGAGCAGTTCTTC

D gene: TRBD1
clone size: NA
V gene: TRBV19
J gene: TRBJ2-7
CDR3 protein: CASSVFPGQEAGEQYF
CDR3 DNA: TGTGCCAGTAGTGTTTTCCCGGGACAGGAGGCAGGCGAGCAGTACTTC

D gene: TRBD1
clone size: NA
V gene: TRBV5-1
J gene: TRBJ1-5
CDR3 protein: CASRQGADSNQPQHF
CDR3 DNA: TGCGCCAGCAGACAGGGGGCAGATAGCAATCAGCCCCAGCATTTT

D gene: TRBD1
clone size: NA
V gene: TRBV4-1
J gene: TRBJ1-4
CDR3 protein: CASSPWGQGNEKLFF
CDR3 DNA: TGCGCCAGCAGCCCCTGGGGACAGGGGAATGAAAAACTGTTTTTT

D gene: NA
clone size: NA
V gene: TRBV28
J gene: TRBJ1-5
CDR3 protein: CASTSNQPQHF
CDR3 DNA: TGTGCCAGTACTTCAAATCAGCCCCAGCATTTT

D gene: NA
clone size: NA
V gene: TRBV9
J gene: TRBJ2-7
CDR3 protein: CAGSVGSGGETYEQYF
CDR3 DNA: TGTGCCGGCAGCGTAGGCTCCGGTGGAGAGACCTACGAGCAGTACTTC

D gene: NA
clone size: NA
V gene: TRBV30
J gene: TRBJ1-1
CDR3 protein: CAWSKGGDTEAFF
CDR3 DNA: TGTGCCTGGAGCAAGGGGGGGGACACTGAAGCTTTCTTT

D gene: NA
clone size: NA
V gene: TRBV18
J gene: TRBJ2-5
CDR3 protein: CASSRLQETQYF
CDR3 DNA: TGTGCCAGCTCACGTCTCCAAGAGACCCAGTACTTC

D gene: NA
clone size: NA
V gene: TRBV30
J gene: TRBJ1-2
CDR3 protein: CAWSPWDMGGYTF
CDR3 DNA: TGTGCCTGGAGTCCGTGGGACATGGGCGGCTACACCTTC

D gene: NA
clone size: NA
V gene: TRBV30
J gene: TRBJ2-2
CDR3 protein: CAWSVRRGGELFF
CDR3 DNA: TGTGCCTGGAGTGTACGAAGGGGTGGGGAGCTGTTTTTT

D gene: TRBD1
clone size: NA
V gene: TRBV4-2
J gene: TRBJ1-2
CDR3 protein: CASSQVDRTASNYGYTF
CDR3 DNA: TGTGCCAGCAGCCAGGTGGACAGGACCGCTTCTAACTATGGCTACACCTTC

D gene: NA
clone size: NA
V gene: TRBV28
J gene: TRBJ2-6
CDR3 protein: CASSIPNRGRAFSGANVLTF
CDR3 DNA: TGTGCCAGCAGCATACCCAACAGGGGGAGGGCCTTCTCTGGGGCCAACGTCCTGACTTTC

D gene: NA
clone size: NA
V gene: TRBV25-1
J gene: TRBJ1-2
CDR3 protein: CASRRTENYGYTF
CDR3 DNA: TGTGCCAGCAGACGGACTGAGAACTATGGCTACACCTTC

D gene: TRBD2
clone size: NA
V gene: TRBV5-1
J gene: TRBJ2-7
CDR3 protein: CASSAMTSGSSYEQYF
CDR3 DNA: TGCGCCAGCAGCGCCATGACTAGCGGGAGCTCCTACGAGCAGTACTTC

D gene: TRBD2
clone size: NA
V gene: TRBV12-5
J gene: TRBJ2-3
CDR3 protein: CASGPTSGTHTQYF
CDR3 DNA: TGTGCTAGTGGCCCGACTAGCGGGACTCATACGCAGTATTTT

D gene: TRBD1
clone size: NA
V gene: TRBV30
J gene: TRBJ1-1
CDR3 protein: CAWLRTGGFYYTEAFF
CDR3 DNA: TGTGCCTGGCTCCGGACAGGGGGTTTTTATTACACTGAAGCTTTCTTT

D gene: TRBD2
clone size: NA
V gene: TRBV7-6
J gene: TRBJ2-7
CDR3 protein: CASSERTSATYEQYF
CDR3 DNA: TGTGCCAGCAGCGAGAGGACTAGCGCTACCTACGAGCAGTACTTC

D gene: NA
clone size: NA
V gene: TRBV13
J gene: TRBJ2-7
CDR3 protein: CASSLLMRDEQYF
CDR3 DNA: TGTGCCAGCAGCTTATTGATGAGAGACGAGCAGTACTTC

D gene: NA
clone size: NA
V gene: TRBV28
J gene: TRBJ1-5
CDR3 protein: CASSQNQPQHF
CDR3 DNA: TGTGCCAGCAGCCAAAATCAGCCCCAGCATTTT

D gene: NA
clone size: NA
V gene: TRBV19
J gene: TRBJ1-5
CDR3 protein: CASSMGRGGTYYSNQPQHF
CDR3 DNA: TGTGCCAGTAGTATGGGGCGGGGAGGAACCTATTATAGCAATCAGCCCCAGCATTTT

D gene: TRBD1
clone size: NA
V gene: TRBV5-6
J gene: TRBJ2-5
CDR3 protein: CASSLAGQGMGTQYF
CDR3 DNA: TGTGCCAGCAGCCTTGCGGGACAGGGAATGGGGACCCAGTACTTC

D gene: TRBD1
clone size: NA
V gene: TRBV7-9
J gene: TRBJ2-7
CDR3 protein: CASSLGGQGWTYEQYF
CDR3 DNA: TGTGCCAGCAGCTTAGGGGGACAGGGGTGGACCTACGAGCAGTACTTC